The rows below give T cell receptor beta chains drawn from one sample of a study of T cells after somatic rescue of genetic block. Method: immunoSEQ multiplex PCR; TCRdb's copy keeps in-frame clones and lacks some. The table records approximately 67,000 clones, roughly 94% of them present only once. Sequencing input: peripheral blood mononuclear cells (PBMCs). The receptor source for this set is a middle-aged man. CDR3s include the opening cysteine and the closing phenylalanine or tryptophan. The D gene is left open where the match is weak. Rows may omit the clone size; those that give it use once, few, many or a size class.

>TRBJ1-5|TRBV7-2|NA|NA|13
TGTGCCAGCAGCGACTATGGAAGTCAGCCCCAGCATTTT
CASSDYGSQPQHF
>TRBJ2-7|TRBV15|NA|NA|13
TGTGCCACCAGCAGAGATCCTAGCTACGAGCAGTACTTC
CATSRDPSYEQYF
>TRBJ2-3|TRBV28|NA|once|15
TGTGCCAGCAGTTTAGTAATGCCGGGCCCAGATACGCAGTATTTT
CASSLVMPGPDTQYF
>TRBJ1-1|TRBV27|NA|NA|15
TGTGCCAGCAGTTTAATGGGGACGGGGAACACTGAAGCTTTCTTT
CASSLMGTGNTEAFF
>TRBJ2-7|TRBV7-2|TRBD2|NA|15
TGTGCCAGCAGCTCAGGGACTAGCGGAACCTACGAGCAGTACTTC
CASSSGTSGTYEQYF
>TRBJ2-2|TRBV19|NA|NA|11
TGTGCCAGTAGGTTCACCGGGGAGCTGTTTTTT
CASRFTGELFF
>TRBJ2-1|TRBV7-8|NA|NA|13
TGTGCCAGCAGCTTAGCGCCTCAGGGGGAGCAGTTCTTC
CASSLAPQGEQFF
>TRBJ2-1|TRBV7-2|TRBD2|NA|15
TGTGCCAGCAGCTTAGGGTCCCGGAGCGGGGCGCCTTTATTCTTC
CASSLGSRSGAPLFF
>TRBJ2-3|TRBV9|TRBD2|NA|18
TGTGCCAGCAGCGCCCCCCTGACTAGCGGGCGAGGCACAGATACGCAGTATTTT
CASSAPLTSGRGTDTQYF
>TRBJ2-1|TRBV19|TRBD2|NA|15
TGTGCCAGTAGTATCGTAGCGGGAGGGCCCAATGAGCAGTTCTTC
CASSIVAGGPNEQFF
>TRBJ2-3|TRBV19|TRBD2|NA|16
TGTGCCAGTAGTGAACGACTAGCGGGGGTTCCAGATACGCAGTATTTT
CASSERLAGVPDTQYF
>TRBJ2-7|TRBV30|TRBD2|NA|12
TGTGCCTGGAGGGGTAGCGGGGACGAGCAGTACTTC
CAWRGSGDEQYF
>TRBJ1-2|TRBV27|NA|NA|14
TGTGCCAGCAGTTTCCTGCCACAAAGTTATGGCTACACCTTC
CASSFLPQSYGYTF
>TRBJ2-3|TRBV11-2|TRBD2|once|14
TGTGCCAGCAGCTCGAGCGGGGAGGGAGATACGCAGTATTTT
CASSSSGEGDTQYF
>TRBJ2-6|TRBV4-2|TRBD1|NA|16
TGTGCCAGCAGCCGCGAACAGGGGGTCGGGGCCAACGTCCTGACTTTC
CASSREQGVGANVLTF
>TRBJ2-1|TRBV28|TRBD2|NA|18
TGTGCCAGCATCGCAAGTCTCGGCGGGAGCGGGCGTAACAATGAGCAGTTCTTC
CASIASLGGSGRNNEQFF
>TRBJ2-1|TRBV5-8|NA|few|12
TGTGCCAGCAGCTTGGTCTACAATGAGCAGTTCTTC
CASSLVYNEQFF
>TRBJ2-4|TRBV7-3|NA|few|13
TGTGCCAGCAGCTTAACCCGAAGCGACATTCAGTACTTC
CASSLTRSDIQYF
>TRBJ2-2|TRBV15|NA|NA|11
TGTGCCCCCTGGGGTACCGGGGAGCTGTTTTTT
CAPWGTGELFF
>TRBJ2-5|TRBV27|NA|once|14
TGTGCCAGCAGCCCATTTAGCGGAACAGAGACCCAGTACTTC
CASSPFSGTETQYF
>TRBJ2-7|TRBV27|NA|NA|14
TGTGCCTCCTGGGTTCAGGGCAGTCCCTACGAGCAGTACTTC
CASWVQGSPYEQYF
>TRBJ1-1|TRBV6-6|NA|NA|11
TGTGCCAGCAGTTCGGGGACTGAAGCTTTCTTT
CASSSGTEAFF
>TRBJ2-1|TRBV5-1|TRBD2|NA|17
TGCGCCAGCAGCTCCACCACCGGGACTAGCTCCTACAATGAGCAGTTCTTC
CASSSTTGTSSYNEQFF
>TRBJ2-7|TRBV29-1|NA|NA|12
TGCAGCGCCAAGGACGGTTACTACGAGCAGTACTTC
CSAKDGYYEQYF
>TRBJ2-3|TRBV29-1|TRBD2|NA|15
TGCAGCGCTCCGGGACTAGCGGGAGCCCCAGATACGCAGTATTTT
CSAPGLAGAPDTQYF
>TRBJ2-7|TRBV7-6|NA|NA|14
TGTGCCAGCAGCCCGGGACGGAATCTCCACGAGCAGTACTTC
CASSPGRNLHEQYF
>TRBJ2-1|TRBV11-2|NA|NA|12
TGTGCCAGCAGCTCCGGAGACAATGAGCAGTTCTTC
CASSSGDNEQFF
>TRBJ2-3|TRBV5-1|NA|NA|16
TGCGCCAGCAGCTTAGGGCGAGGAGGGGGCACAGATACGCAGTATTTT
CASSLGRGGGTDTQYF
>TRBJ1-1|TRBV18|NA|few|14
TGTGCCAGCTCACCAATAACAACAAACACTGAAGCTTTCTTT
CASSPITTNTEAFF
>TRBJ1-5|TRBV7-9|TRBD1|NA|14
TGTGCCAGCAGCCCGGACAGGGCCAGCCAGCCCCAGCATTTT
CASSPDRASQPQHF
>TRBJ2-5|TRBV5-6|TRBD2|NA|16
TGTGCCAGCAGCTATAGGACTAGCGGGAGTAGAGAGACCCAGTACTTC
CASSYRTSGSRETQYF
>TRBJ2-2|TRBV6-5|TRBD1|NA|15
TGTGCCAGCACCGGACAGGGGGCCATCACCGGGGAGCTGTTTTTT
CASTGQGAITGELFF
>TRBJ2-7|TRBV11-2|TRBD1|NA|14
TGTGCCAGCAGCTTACAGACAGGGATCTACGAGCAGTACTTC
CASSLQTGIYEQYF
>TRBJ2-2|TRBV4-2|NA|NA|18
TGTGCCAGCAGCCAAGATATGTCAATTGGGATCCTCTCCGGGGAGCTGTTTTTT
CASSQDMSIGILSGELFF
>TRBJ1-3|TRBV7-2|NA|NA|15
TGTGCCAGCAGCTTATGGGTGAGCTCTGGAAACACCATATATTTT
CASSLWVSSGNTIYF
>TRBJ2-3|TRBV4-3|TRBD1|NA|16
TGCGCCAGCAGCCAAGGGACAGGGGGCAGAACAGATACGCAGTATTTT
CASSQGTGGRTDTQYF
>TRBJ1-1|TRBV6-5|TRBD1|NA|15
TGTGCCAGCAGTTATCGGGGGACAGGGCCAGGTGGAGCTTTCTTT
CASSYRGTGPGGAFF
>TRBJ2-7|TRBV15|TRBD1|NA|16
TGTGCCACCAGCAGAAAGATGCGGGACAGGGGGCACGAGCAGTACTTC
CATSRKMRDRGHEQYF
>TRBJ2-3|TRBV5-1|NA|NA|14
TGCGCCAGCAGCTTTACCCAGGGCCCAGATACGCAGTATTTT
CASSFTQGPDTQYF
>TRBJ2-7|TRBV5-5|NA|NA|15
TGTGCCAGCAGCTTGGCGCCAGATGGGGCCTACGAGCAGTACTTC
CASSLAPDGAYEQYF
>TRBJ2-7|TRBV27|NA|NA|15
TGTGCCAGCAGTTTATATGCGATGCCGACGTACGAGCAGTACTTC
CASSLYAMPTYEQYF
>TRBJ2-5|TRBV20-1|NA|NA|11
TGCAGCCTTGTTAACCAAGAGACCCAGTACTTC
CSLVNQETQYF
>TRBJ1-2|TRBV2|NA|NA|13
TGTGCCAGCAGTGATCGAACTAACTATGGCTACACCTTC
CASSDRTNYGYTF
>TRBJ2-7|TRBV29-1|NA|NA|13
TGCAGCGTTGAGACAGAGAGCTCCTACGAGCAGTACTTC
CSVETESSYEQYF
>TRBJ1-3|TRBV19|NA|NA|15
TGTGCCAGTAGTCCTGGGGGGCCGCCTGGAAACACCATATATTTT
CASSPGGPPGNTIYF
>TRBJ2-7|TRBV6-5|TRBD2|medium-sized|14
TGTGCCAGCAGTTACCTTAGGGCGGGGGAAGGGAGGTACTTC
CASSYLRAGEGRYF
>TRBJ2-7|TRBV29-1|TRBD2|NA|14
TGCAGCGTCAAAGCGGGACTCCACACCTACGAGCAGTACTTC
CSVKAGLHTYEQYF
>TRBJ2-5|TRBV5-1|TRBD2|once|15
TGCGCCAGCAGCGCGGTAGCGGGAGTTCAAGAGACCCAGTACTTC
CASSAVAGVQETQYF
>TRBJ2-3|TRBV14|TRBD2|NA|17
TGTGCCAGCAGCACCCGACTAGCGGGGGTGAGCACAGATACGCAGTATTTT
CASSTRLAGVSTDTQYF